The present T cell receptor beta chain was sequenced within a study of blood T cell repertoires in COVID-19. On the study more broadly: Acute and convalescent COVID-19 specimens originated in the United States, Italy and Spain. PBMCs, B-cell-depleted T cells, or T cells provided the cDNA or gDNA that made up the material.

Germline V CDR1 and CDR2: MGHRA, YSYEKL. The CDR3 extends over 14 amino acids. Trimming stripped 4 bases from V and 0 bases from J, with 9 bases between. In the authors' methods: Reference gene primer amplification yielded estimated nucleated cell counts. Assay used: immunoSEQ multiplex PCR; TCRdb lists only in-frame clones, some missing. The D gene and trimming were derived from the DNA, and the V and J assignments and clone size from that table. This repertoire shows over 200,000 clones, about 88% found once; its top ten account for 4% to 5.5%. The sample consisted of peripheral blood. The chain joins TRBV4-1 to TRBJ1-1; D uncertain. The sequence derives from a woman aged 40 to 49 with acute or convalescent COVID-19. The CDR3 DNA follows: TGCGCCAGCAGCCGAAGCCCCATGAACACTGAAGCTTTCTTT. It encodes CASSRSPMNTEAFF.